The entry below describes one TCR beta chain. The V segment lost 10 bases and the J segment 2 bases; nucleotides outside the gene matches: 3. The CDR3 has 13 amino acids. This specimen belongs to a study of blood T cell repertoires in COVID-19. Residents of 24 US areas, aged roughly 18 to 89 years, made up the participants. Participants had their cohort set by participant-reported clinical history. Original analysis: Amplification of reference gene primers was used by the study to estimate nucleated cell counts. The table came from immunoSEQ multiplex PCR; TCRdb's copy has only in-frame clones and leaves some out. V, J and clone size reflect that table, while D and trimming were determined from the DNA. The sample holds about 330,000 clones, about 92% seen once.

This receptor was taken from a woman in her 30s who had recovered from COVID-19. The sequenced material came from PBMCs or T cells enriched from blood (not recorded which). The chain is built from TRBV12-3 or TRBV12-4 and TRBJ2-2; 8 bases align to TRBD2. In DNA form, the CDR3 reads TGTGCCATACTAGCGGAAAACACCGGGGAGCTGTTTTTT. Its protein product is CAILAENTGELFF.